This T cell receptor (beta chain) emerged from a study of cytomegalovirus exposure and HLA in healthy donors. Study context: Prior work identified around 120 million unique TCR beta sequences in around 170 million T cells. Study-wide results and caveats: By a later analysis, the bulk of CMV-associated TCR beta chains appeared HLA-restricted. Compared with the roughly 700-donor mean, an Asian-associated ancestry cluster reportedly had fewer N-insertions, according to a later analysis.

Points on this clone: The antigen is unknown.

13 Jbeta primers and 60 Vbeta primers were used for the PCR. Sequenced by immunoSEQ multiplex PCR; TCRdb stores in-frame clones only, minus some. Here the sample spans approximately 180,000 clones, roughly 73% being singletons. The CDR3 loop spans 17 amino acids. The J segment lost 3 bases and the V segment lost 2 bases, leaving 7 bases of the junction unmatched. Germline values: CDR1 SGHKS, CDR2 YYEKEE (reference sequence). V and J are TRBV5-5 and TRBJ2-6, with 8 bases that match TRBD2. Sequencing input: PBMCs. The TCR comes from a woman in her 30s in good health and CMV-seronegative. CDR3 coding DNA: TGTGCCAGCAGCTTCTTCGGGGGGGCCAGTGGGGCCAACGTCCTGACTTTC. Its protein is CASSFFGGASGANVLTF.